Included here is one TCR beta chain sequence, with context. Its antigen is unknown. V was shortened by 0 bases and J by 2 bases, with 15 bases between the two germline ends. Germline V CDR1 and CDR2: SGHNT, YYREEE (reference sequence). The CDR3 sequence is 16 residues long. This sample was taken from a study of cytomegalovirus exposure and HLA in healthy donors. Both 60 Vbeta primers and 13 Jbeta primers went into the PCR. Measured with immunoSEQ multiplex PCR; TCRdb has only the in-frame clones, and not every one. Here the sample spans around 140,000 clones, 70% to 80% being singletons. Overall study findings and caveats: A later analysis, which compared TCR beta chains of equal frequency, found the HLA-associated ones more clonally expanded. Across donors, presence/absence analyses took sequencing depth to be roughly uniform.

Sequencing input: PBMCs. This rearrangement joins TRBV5-4 to TRBJ2-7; a weak D match, TRBD2 (6 bases). The TCR sequence derives from a female donor in good health and CMV-seronegative. CDR3 coding DNA: TGTGCCAGCAGCTTGGAAGCGGCTAGCGTAACCTACGAGCAGTACTTC. The encoded protein is CASSLEAASVTYEQYF.